Following are 13 T cell receptor beta chains from one sample sequenced in a study of T cell responses to AZD1222 COVID-19 vaccine. Clones were read by immunoSEQ multiplex PCR, and TCRdb kept only the in-frame ones, dropping some. The sample lists approximately 120,000 clones, about 87% occurring once. The input for sequencing was peripheral blood, taken on day 0 of AZD1222 vaccination. All receptors come from an adult in good health.

The rearrangement uses TRBV29-1 and TRBJ2-7, with 9 nucleotides matching TRBD1. CDR1 and CDR2 (germline): SQVTM, ANQGSEA. The trim removed 7 bases at V and 5 bases at J, leaving 3 bases unmatched. The CDR3 is 11 residues long. CDR3: CSAGQGDEQYF. DNA of the CDR3: TGCAGCGCGGGACAGGGAGACGAGCAGTACTTC.

The rearrangement uses TRBV2 and TRBJ2-3; D is unclear. Trimming left V 5 bases short and J 6 bases short, with 6 bases between. Germline V gene lookup returns CDR1 SNHLY and CDR2 FYNNEI. The CDR3 is 11 residues long. CDR3 in DNA: TGTGCCAGCAGTTATGAGGATACGCAGTATTTT. Its protein product is CASSYEDTQYF.

V and J are TRBV24-1 and TRBJ1-1, with D tentatively TRBD1 (5 bases). V shed 3 bases and J shed 3 bases, with 13 bases lying between them. CDR3 length: 15 residues. Germline values: CDR1 KGHDR, CDR2 SFDVKD. CDR3 coding DNA: TGTGCCACCAGTGATCGTCGGGGGAAGGACACTGAAGCTTTCTTT. Residues: CATSDRRGKDTEAFF.

This clone appeared once. V usage is TRBV6-1 and J usage is TRBJ2-2; no definite D call. Per germline, CDR1 MNHNS and CDR2 SASEGT. CDR3 length equals 13 residues. Trimming took 3 bases from V and 3 from J, leaving 5 bases between them. Here the CDR3 DNA reads TGTGCCAGCAGTGAGGGGTACACCGGGGAGCTGTTTTTT. It yields the protein CASSEGYTGELFF.

The V gene is TRBV27, the J gene TRBJ1-5; D is unclear. The germline V gene encodes CDR1 MNHEY and CDR2 SMNVEV (reference sequence). V was cut by 2 bases and J by 2 bases, with 10 bases left in between. The CDR3 consists of 15 residues. CDR3 nucleotides: TGTGCCAGCAGTTTAGGGGTTTCGGGCAATCAGCCCCAGCATTTT. Protein product: CASSLGVSGNQPQHF.

The gene calls are TRBV7-2 and TRBJ1-1, with no clear D. Germline V lookup: CDR1 SGHTA, CDR2 FQGNSA. CDR3 length: 13 amino acids. V lost 1 base, J lost 5 bases, and 8 bases lay in between. This chain's CDR3 is CASSLVGKTEAFF. The CDR3 nucleotides are TGTGCCAGCAGCTTAGTAGGGAAAACTGAAGCTTTCTTT. Full variable domain (remainder filled in from reference TRBV7-2 and TRBJ1-1): GAGVSQSPSNKVTEKGKDVELRCDPISGHTALYWYRQSLGQGLEFLIYFQGNSAPDKSGLPSDRFSAERTGGSVSTLTIQRTQQEDSAVYLCASSLVGKTEAFFGQGTRLTVV.

The V call is TRBV30, the J call TRBJ2-3; 9 positions match TRBD2. In germline, CDR1 is GTSNPN, CDR2 SVGIG (reference sequence). V shed 2 bases, J shed 0 bases, and the junction held 9 bases outside the gene matches. This CDR3 contains 17 residues. The CDR3 nucleotides read TGTGCCTGGAGTACCCGCGGGAGGGCCTTTAGCACAGATACGCAGTATTTT. Translated, it gives CAWSTRGRAFSTDTQYF.

The sample holds one count of this clone. The chain carries TRBV29-1 and TRBJ2-7; weak D call: TRBD2 (5 bases). Germline CDR1 is SQVTM and CDR2 is ANQGSEA. The ends were cut back, 6 bases at V and 3 bases at J, with 15 bases in the middle. This CDR3 is 13 amino acids long. CDR3 region: CSVLSVRYYEQYF. The CDR3 DNA follows: TGCAGCGTCCTTAGCGTGAGGTACTACGAGCAGTACTTC.

The rearrangement joins TRBV30 to TRBJ2-7; 12 nucleotides match TRBD2. The V gene's germline CDR1 is GTSNPN and CDR2 SVGIG (reference sequence). This CDR3 is built from 12 residues. The ends lost 5 bases at V and 5 bases at J; junction bases unmatched: 1. CDR3 DNA: TGTGCCTGGGGACTAGCGGGAAACGAGCAGTACTTC. This gives the protein CAWGLAGNEQYF.

The J gene is TRBJ2-5, the V gene TRBV5-6; perhaps TRBD2 as D (5 bases). CDR1 is SGHDT and CDR2 is YYEEEE in the germline V gene. Trimming pared 1 base from V and 5 bases from J, leaving 12 bases between. The CDR3 is made up of 14 amino acids. CDR3 DNA sequence: TGTGCCAGCAGCTTGAGGGCGAGGAGGGAGACCCAGTACTTC. Protein sequence: CASSLRARRETQYF.

This chain connects TRBV19 to TRBJ1-5, with TRBD1 matching over 9 bases. The CDR3 contains 15 residues. V was pared by 5 bases and J by 4 bases, with 6 bases of the junction left unmatched. Germline-derived CDR1 and CDR2 are LNHDA and SQIVND (reference sequence). CDR3 in amino acids: CASSFTGTGNQPQHF. Written as DNA, the CDR3 is TGTGCCAGTAGTTTCACCGGGACAGGGAATCAGCCCCAGCATTTT.

The chain couples TRBV4-3 to TRBJ2-6; D remains ambiguous. Trimming left V 1 base short and J 0 bases short, with 7 bases between. Germline V gene sequence: CDR1 LGHNA, CDR2 YSLEER. This CDR3 contains 16 residues. CDR3 sequence reads: CASSQGWGSGANVLTF. The CDR3 region has the DNA TGCGCCAGCAGCCAAGGTTGGGGCTCTGGGGCCAACGTCCTGACTTTC.

The genes are TRBV11-2 and TRBJ2-7; TRBD1 matches 7 bases. Germline CDR1 is SGHAT and CDR2 is FQNNGV. This CDR3 is 19 amino acids long. The J segment lost 0 bases and the V segment lost 1 base, leaving 15 bases of the junction unmatched. The DNA of the CDR3 is TGTGCCAGCAGCTTAGCGACGCGCCCAGGACAGGCGACCTCCTACGAGCAGTACTTC. Its protein product is CASSLATRPGQATSYEQYF.